A single sample gave rise to the 19 T cell receptor beta chains below, sequenced in a study of T cell repertoires in cytomegalovirus infection. One entry per CDR3 protein results from TCRdb running MiXCR on the reads. This table has some 920,000 distinct CDR3 sequences, roughly a third appearing once. No antigen is known for these receptors. The sample was cultured CD8+ T cells from PBMCs, taken from culture after CMV antigen stimulation. All receptors come from a human donor in good health (CMV status not recorded). Some clones in this sample may be carry-over from other donors' samples.

The chain is built from TRBV5-1 and TRBJ2-7, with a weak D call TRBD2 (5 bases). V lost 0 bases, J lost 5 bases, and 9 bases lay in between. The CDR3 extends over 13 amino acids. The germline V gene has CDR1 SGHRS and CDR2 YFSETQ. The CDR3 sequence is CASSLVTRNEQYF. The CDR3 nucleotides are TGCGCCAGCAGCTTGGTTACTAGGAACGAGCAGTACTTC. Drawing the rest from reference TRBV5-1 and TRBJ2-7, the complete variable domain is KAGVTQTPRYLIKTRGQQVTLSCSPISGHRSVSWYQQTPGQGLQFLFEYFSETQRNKGNFPGRFSGRQFSNSRSEMNVSTLELGDSALYLCASSLVTRNEQYFGPGTRLTVT.

The chain couples TRBV13 to TRBJ1-1; D remains ambiguous. V was cut by 5 bases and J by 3 bases, with 10 bases left in between. CDR1 and CDR2 (germline): PRHDT, FYEKMQ (reference sequence). The CDR3 has 13 amino acids. The CDR3 loop is CASSHQEYTEAFF. CDR3 nucleotides: TGTGCCAGCAGCCATCAGGAATACACTGAAGCTTTCTTT.

This chain joins TRBV7-6 and TRBJ1-5, with 9 bases fitting TRBD1. Germline-derived CDR1 and CDR2 are SGHVS and FNYEAQ. J was trimmed by 6 bases and V by 5 bases; bases with no gene match: 8. This CDR3 has 15 amino acids. The DNA for the CDR3 is TGTGCCAGCAGCCCGGGGACAGGGATTAGTCAGCCCCAGCATTTT. It translates to CASSPGTGISQPQHF.

The chain couples TRBV11-2 to TRBJ2-7; tentatively, D is TRBD2 (5 bases). Trimming took off 5 bases at V and 2 bases at J, with 13 bases between the two ends. This CDR3 is 14 amino acids long. Germline assignment: CDR1 SGHAT and CDR2 FQNNGV. The CDR3 DNA is TGTGCCAGCAGCCCCCAGGAGGACCCCTACGAGCAGTACGTC. Encoded protein: CASSPQEDPYEQYV.

This clonotype appeared a few times. The V and J genes are TRBV19 and TRBJ2-5; 7 bases are a match to TRBD1. V gave up 8 bases and J gave up 5 bases; unmatched junction bases: 14. The CDR3 has 15 amino acids. Germline V gene lookup returns CDR1 LNHDA and CDR2 SQIVND (reference sequence). In DNA form, the CDR3 reads TGTGCCAGTTCCCTCAGACAGGGCGGTTGGGAGACCCAGTACTTC. Translating gives CASSLRQGGWETQYF. The full variable domain, its missing parts supplied by reference TRBV19 and TRBJ2-5, is DGGITQSPKYLFRKEGQNVTLSCEQNLNHDAMYWYRQDPGQGLRLIYYSQIVNDFQKGDIAEGYSVSREKKESFPLTVTSAQKNPTAFYLCASSLRQGGWETQYFGPGTRLLVL.

The chain has TRBV9 and TRBJ2-3, with 12 bases aligning to TRBD2. The CDR3 has 16 residues. With 4 bases clipped from V and 2 bases from J, the junction kept 5 bases outside the gene matches. In germline, CDR1 is SGDLS, CDR2 YYNGEE. Written as DNA, the CDR3 is TGTGCCAGCAGCAAAGGACTAGCGGGGTACACAGATACGCAGTATTTT. Its translation: CASSKGLAGYTDTQYF. The variable domain in full, with the rest retrieved from reference TRBV9 and TRBJ2-3, is DSGVTQTPKHLITATGQRVTLRCSPRSGDLSVYWYQQSLDQGLQFLIQYYNGEERAKGNILERFSAQQFPDLHSELNLSSLELGDSALYFCASSKGLAGYTDTQYFGPGTRLTVL.

This clonotype was recorded many times. The V call is TRBV7-9, the J call TRBJ2-7, with TRBD1 matching over 10 bases. Losses at the gene ends were 5 bases for V and 1 base for J; bases not matched to a gene: 8. Germline V CDR1 and CDR2: SEHNR, FQNEAQ (reference sequence). The length of the CDR3 is 16 residues. The CDR3: CASSPKDRGRSYEQYF. CDR3 DNA: TGTGCCAGCAGCCCCAAGGACAGGGGGAGGTCCTACGAGCAGTACTTC.

The CDR3: CASSEGTGLYGYTF. The CDR3 DNA is TGTGCCAGCAGTGAAGGGACAGGACTCTATGGCTACACCTTC. The rearrangement links TRBV6-1 to TRBJ1-2; 7 nucleotides agree with TRBD1. Trimming removed 1 base from V and 4 bases from J; junction bases left unmatched: 3. CDR3 length: 14 amino acids. Germline values: CDR1 MNHNS, CDR2 SASEGT.

The chain combines TRBV5-1 with TRBJ2-3; no reliable D call. The CDR3 totals 13 residues. Germline V lookup: CDR1 SGHRS, CDR2 YFSETQ. V lost 6 bases, J lost 2 bases, and 10 bases lay in between. The CDR3 reads CASKTTDTDTQYF. In nucleotides, the CDR3 is TGCGCCAGCAAAACCACTGACACAGATACGCAGTATTTT.

This clonotype was seen a few times. This chain uses TRBV24-1 with TRBJ2-1; 13 positions match TRBD2. V shed 3 bases, J shed 2 bases, and the junction held 9 bases outside the gene matches. This CDR3 comprises 19 residues. Germline V gene lookup returns CDR1 KGHDR and CDR2 SFDVKD. The CDR3 sequence: CATSDIGTSGVGPYNEQFF. Written as DNA, the CDR3 is TGTGCCACCAGTGATATCGGGACTAGCGGGGTTGGCCCCTACAATGAGCAGTTCTTC.

The gene calls are TRBV4-3 and TRBJ1-5; TRBD1 aligns across 7 bases. The CDR3 covers 16 residues. Trimming removed 1 base from V and 2 bases from J; junction bases left unmatched: 5. Germline loops: CDR1 LGHNA, CDR2 YSLEER. The CDR3 loop is CASSQGWGTGNQPQHF. CDR3 coding DNA: TGCGCCAGCAGCCAAGGGTGGGGGACAGGCAATCAGCCCCAGCATTTT.

This clonotype was seen repeatedly, ten times or more. The chain couples TRBV27 to TRBJ1-2; D gene uncertain. Per germline, CDR1 MNHEY and CDR2 SMNVEV (reference sequence). Trimming shortened V by 1 base and J by 7 bases, and 16 bases separated the two germline ends. The CDR3 totals 15 residues. The CDR3, as DNA: TGTGCCAGCAGTTTATGGGCAGAGAACCGGGGTGGCTACACCTTC. Its translation is CASSLWAENRGGYTF.

The chain employs TRBV7-9 and TRBJ2-7; D remains ambiguous. This CDR3 has 11 residues. V was trimmed by 10 bases and J by 2 bases, leaving 9 bases between them. Germline values: CDR1 SEHNR, CDR2 FQNEAQ (reference sequence). CDR3 nucleotides: TGTGCCACTACACCTACCTACGAGCAGTACTTC. Protein product: CATTPTYEQYF.

The chain combines TRBV28 with TRBJ1-6; no firm D call. This CDR3 has 14 residues. V lost 5 bases and J 3 bases, leaving 8 bases between the germline ends. Germline CDR1 is MDHEN and CDR2 is SYDVKM. The CDR3 DNA is TGTGCCAGCAGTCGAGAAGACTATAATTCACCCCTCCACTTT. Protein: CASSREDYNSPLHF.

Only a few counts were recorded for this clonotype. The CDR3 bases are TGTGCCAGCAGTTTATTTGGGACCACAGATACGCAGTATTTT. Translating gives CASSLFGTTDTQYF. The chain recombines TRBV12-3 or TRBV12-4 with TRBJ2-3; D tentatively fits TRBD1 or TRBD2 (5 bases each). Trimming removed 2 bases from V and 2 bases from J, with 8 bases in between. There are 14 residues in the CDR3.

This clonotype was detected ten times or more. Here the CDR3 reads CASSPTGGGYEQYV. The CDR3 DNA reads TGTGCCAGCAGCCCTACAGGGGGGGGATACGAGCAGTACGTC. This sequence joins TRBV28 and TRBJ2-7, with D maybe TRBD1 (8 bases). V lost 6 bases and J 4 bases, leaving 16 bases between the germline ends. The CDR3 has 14 amino acids. Germline assignment: CDR1 MDHEN and CDR2 SYDVKM.

This clonotype was counted between two and nine times. The rearrangement uses TRBV5-6 and TRBJ2-7; TRBD1 matches 10 bases. CDR1 is SGHDT and CDR2 is YYEEEE in the germline V gene. Trimming removed 2 bases from V and 3 bases from J; junction bases left unmatched: 5. CDR3 size: 15 residues. The CDR3 DNA sequence: TGTGCCAGCAGCTTCGGGACAGGGGCCTTCTACGAGCAGTACGTC. Translated, it gives CASSFGTGAFYEQYV.

The chain uses TRBV11-2 and TRBJ2-1; a possible D gene is TRBD2 (5 bases). Germline CDR1 SGHAT, CDR2 FQNNGV. Trimming cost V 3 bases and J 9 bases, with 12 bases left between them. The CDR3 has 13 residues. CDR3: CASSFGVRGEQFF. The CDR3 DNA is TGTGCCAGCAGCTTCGGGGTCCGGGGTGAGCAGTTCTTC.

About this clonotype itself: A much larger clone differs by one base, so this may be a read error. This sequence joins TRBV12-3 or TRBV12-4 and TRBJ1-4; no firm D call. The CDR3 runs to 12 residues. V lost 3 bases and J 4 bases, leaving 3 bases between the germline ends. The CDR3 nucleotides are TGTGCCAGCAGTTTCAGTAATGAAAAACTGTTTTTT. Amino acid sequence: CASSFSNEKLFF.